What follows is one T cell receptor (beta chain) and its context. Participant reports of clinical history set cohort assignment. V lost 3 bases to trimming and J lost 2 bases; unmatched junction nucleotides: 3. Germline V gene sequence: CDR1 SGDLS, CDR2 YYNGEE. The CDR3 runs 16 residues. The data were obtained in a study of blood T cell repertoires in COVID-19. Study-wide background: Samples representing acute and convalescent COVID-19 were sourced from the United States, Italy and Spain. Sources were T cells, B-cell-depleted T cells, or PBMCs; the material itself was cDNA or gDNA.

Per the original methods: Reference gene primers were amplified, and this amplification served to estimate nucleated cell counts. Profiled with immunoSEQ multiplex PCR; TCRdb holds only in-frame clones, not every one. Clone size and the V and J calls come from that table; the DNA yielded D and trimming. The data show some 120,000 clones, roughly four fifths seen once. This TCR was sampled from a man aged 25 to 45 who had recovered from COVID-19. The specimen sequenced was PBMCs or T cells enriched from blood (not recorded which). The V call is TRBV9, the J call TRBJ2-3; 13 bases are shared with TRBD2. CDR3 nucleotide sequence: TGTGCCAGCAGCGCCGGGACTAGCGGGGCCACAGATACGCAGTATTTT. Translated: CASSAGTSGATDTQYF.